This T cell receptor (beta chain) was identified during a study of shared clonotypes between healthy human individuals. Clones were read by immunoSEQ multiplex PCR, and TCRdb kept only the in-frame ones, dropping some. The sample lists millions of clones, more than 85% occurring once. The CDR3 is 14 residues long. CDR1 and CDR2 (germline): SEHNR, FQNEAQ (reference sequence). The V end lost 5 bases, the J end lost 7 bases, and 15 bases lay between the germline ends. Terminally differentiated effector memory CD45RA+ cells were excluded by CCR7 positive selection of CD45RO-negative cells. The gene calls are TRBV7-9 and TRBJ1-5; TRBD1 might be the D (5 bases). This TCR derives from a man younger than 35 in good health. Some clones in this sample may be carry-over from other donors' samples. The sample consisted of naive CD8+ T cells from PBMCs. CDR3 sequence: CASSPDIEGQPQHF. CDR3 nucleotide sequence: TGTGCCAGCAGCCCAGACATCGAGGGGCAGCCCCAGCATTTT.